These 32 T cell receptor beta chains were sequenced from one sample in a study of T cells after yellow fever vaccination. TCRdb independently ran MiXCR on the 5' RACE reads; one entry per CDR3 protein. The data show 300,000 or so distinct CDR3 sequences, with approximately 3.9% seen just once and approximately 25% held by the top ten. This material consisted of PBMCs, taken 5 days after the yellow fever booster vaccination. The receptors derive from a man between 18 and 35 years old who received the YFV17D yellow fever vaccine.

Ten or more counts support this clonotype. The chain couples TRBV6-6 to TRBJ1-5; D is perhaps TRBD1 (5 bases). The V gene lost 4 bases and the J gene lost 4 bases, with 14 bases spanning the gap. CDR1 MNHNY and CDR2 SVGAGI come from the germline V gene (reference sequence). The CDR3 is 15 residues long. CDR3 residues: CASSSGTLGNQPQHF. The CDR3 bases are TGTGCCAGCAGTTCCGGGACGCTAGGGAATCAGCCCCAGCATTTT.

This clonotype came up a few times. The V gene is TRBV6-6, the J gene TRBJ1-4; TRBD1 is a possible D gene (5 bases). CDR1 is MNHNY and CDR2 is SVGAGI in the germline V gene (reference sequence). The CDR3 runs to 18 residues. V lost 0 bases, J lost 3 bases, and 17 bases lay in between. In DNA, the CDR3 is TGTGCCAGCAGTTACTCGACAATTTCTGGGGCAGCTAATGAAAAACTGTTTTTT. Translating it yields CASSYSTISGAANEKLFF.

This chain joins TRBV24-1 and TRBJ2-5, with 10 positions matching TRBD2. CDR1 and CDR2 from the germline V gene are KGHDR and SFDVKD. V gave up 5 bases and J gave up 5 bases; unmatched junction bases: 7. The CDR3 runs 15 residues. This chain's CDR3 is CATSGVTSGEETQYF. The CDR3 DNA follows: TGTGCCACCAGTGGTGTAACTAGCGGGGAGGAGACCCAGTACTTC.

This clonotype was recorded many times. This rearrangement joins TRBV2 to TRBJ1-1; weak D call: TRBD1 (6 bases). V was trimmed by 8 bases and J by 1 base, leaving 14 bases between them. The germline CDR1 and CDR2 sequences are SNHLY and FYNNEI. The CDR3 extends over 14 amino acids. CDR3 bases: TGTGCCAGCTCCCTCCAGGGGCAGAACACTGAAGCTTTCTTT. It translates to CASSLQGQNTEAFF. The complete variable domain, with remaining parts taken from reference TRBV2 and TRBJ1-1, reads EPEVTQTPSHQVTQMGQEVILRCVPISNHLYFYWYRQILGQKVEFLVSFYNNEISEKSEIFDDQFSVERPDGSNFTLKIRSTKLEDSAMYFCASSLQGQNTEAFFGQGTRLTVV.

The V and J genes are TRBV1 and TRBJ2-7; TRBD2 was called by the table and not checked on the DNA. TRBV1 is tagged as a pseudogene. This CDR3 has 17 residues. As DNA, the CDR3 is TGCACCAGCAGCCAAGCAGCCCTTAGCGGGGGAGCCTACGAGCAGTACTTC. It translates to CTSSQAALSGGAYEQYF.

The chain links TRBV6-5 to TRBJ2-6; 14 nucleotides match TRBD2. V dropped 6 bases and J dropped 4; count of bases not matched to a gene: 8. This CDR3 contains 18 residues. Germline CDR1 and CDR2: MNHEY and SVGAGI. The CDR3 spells CASSLGTSGGSGANVLTF. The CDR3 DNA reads TGTGCCAGCAGCCTCGGGACTAGCGGGGGATCCGGGGCCAACGTCCTGACTTTC.

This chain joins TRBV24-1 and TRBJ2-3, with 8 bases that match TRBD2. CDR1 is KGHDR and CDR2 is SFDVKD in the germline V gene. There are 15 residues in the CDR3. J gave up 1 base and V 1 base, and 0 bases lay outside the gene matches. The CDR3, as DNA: TGTGCCACCAGTGATTTCGGGGGGGGCACAGATACGCAGTATTTT. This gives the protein CATSDFGGGTDTQYF.

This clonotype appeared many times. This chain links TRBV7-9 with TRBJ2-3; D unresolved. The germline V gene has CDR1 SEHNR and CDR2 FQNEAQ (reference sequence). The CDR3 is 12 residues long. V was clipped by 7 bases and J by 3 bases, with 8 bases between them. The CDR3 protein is CASISSTDTQYF. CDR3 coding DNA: TGTGCCAGCATAAGTTCGACAGATACGCAGTATTTT.

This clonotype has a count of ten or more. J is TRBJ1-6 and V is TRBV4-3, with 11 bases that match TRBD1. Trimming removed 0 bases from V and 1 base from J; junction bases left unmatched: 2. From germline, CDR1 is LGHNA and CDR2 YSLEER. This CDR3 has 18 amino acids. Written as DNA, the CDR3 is TGCGCCAGCAGCCAAGAAGGACAGGGGGCTTCCTATAATTCACCCCTCCACTTT. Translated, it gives CASSQEGQGASYNSPLHF.

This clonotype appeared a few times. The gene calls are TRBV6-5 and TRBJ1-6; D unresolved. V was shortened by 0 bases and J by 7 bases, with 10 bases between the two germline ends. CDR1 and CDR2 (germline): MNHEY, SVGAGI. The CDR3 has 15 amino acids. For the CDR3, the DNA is TGTGCCAGCAGTTACTCTTGGCAGGTGAATTCACCCCTCCACTTT. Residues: CASSYSWQVNSPLHF.

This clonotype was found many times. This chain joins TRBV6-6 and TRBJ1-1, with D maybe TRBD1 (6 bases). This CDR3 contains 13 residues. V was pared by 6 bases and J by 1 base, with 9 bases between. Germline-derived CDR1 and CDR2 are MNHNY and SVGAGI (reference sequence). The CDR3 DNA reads TGTGCCAGCAGGATACAGGGGAACACTGAAGCTTTCTTT. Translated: CASRIQGNTEAFF.

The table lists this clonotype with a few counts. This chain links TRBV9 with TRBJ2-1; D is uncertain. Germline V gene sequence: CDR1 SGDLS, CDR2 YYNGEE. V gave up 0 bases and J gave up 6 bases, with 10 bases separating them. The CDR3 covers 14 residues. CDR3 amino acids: CASSVALWGNEQFF. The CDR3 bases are TGTGCCAGCAGCGTAGCCCTCTGGGGCAATGAGCAGTTCTTC.

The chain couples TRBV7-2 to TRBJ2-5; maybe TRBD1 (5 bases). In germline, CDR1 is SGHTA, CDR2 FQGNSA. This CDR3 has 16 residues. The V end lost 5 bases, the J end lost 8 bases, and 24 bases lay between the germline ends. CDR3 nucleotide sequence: TGTGCCAGCAGCGCTCAAACCCCTGGGTCAGGGTCAACCCAGTACTTC. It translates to CASSAQTPGSGSTQYF.

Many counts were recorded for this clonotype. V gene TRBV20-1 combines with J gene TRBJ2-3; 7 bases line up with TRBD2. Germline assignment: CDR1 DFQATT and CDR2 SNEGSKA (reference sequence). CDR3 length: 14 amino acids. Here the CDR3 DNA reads TGCAGGCCTTCCGTGGCGGGGGGCACAGATACGCAGTATTTT. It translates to CRPSVAGGTDTQYF.

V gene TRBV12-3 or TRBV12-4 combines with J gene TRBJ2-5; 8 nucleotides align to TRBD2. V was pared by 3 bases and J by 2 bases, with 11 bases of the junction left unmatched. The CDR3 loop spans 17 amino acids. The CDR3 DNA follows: TGTGCCAGCAGTTTTCGGAGCGGGGGTCCTTCACAAGAGACCCAGTACTTC. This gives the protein CASSFRSGGPSQETQYF.

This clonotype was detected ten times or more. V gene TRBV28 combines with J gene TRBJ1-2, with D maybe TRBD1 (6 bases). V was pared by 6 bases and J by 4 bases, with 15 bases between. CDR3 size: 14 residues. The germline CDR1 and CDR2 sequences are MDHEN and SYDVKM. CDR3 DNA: TGTGCCAGCAGATTGGTGACAGGTCGCTATGGCTACACCTTC. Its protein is CASRLVTGRYGYTF.

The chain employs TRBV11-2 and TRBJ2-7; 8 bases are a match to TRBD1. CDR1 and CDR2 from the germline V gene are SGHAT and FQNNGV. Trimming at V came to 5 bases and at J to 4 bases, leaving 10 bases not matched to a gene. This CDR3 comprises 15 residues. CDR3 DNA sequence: TGTGCCAGCAGCCACCCGGCGCAGGGGGCTTACGAGCAGTACGTC. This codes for CASSHPAQGAYEQYV.

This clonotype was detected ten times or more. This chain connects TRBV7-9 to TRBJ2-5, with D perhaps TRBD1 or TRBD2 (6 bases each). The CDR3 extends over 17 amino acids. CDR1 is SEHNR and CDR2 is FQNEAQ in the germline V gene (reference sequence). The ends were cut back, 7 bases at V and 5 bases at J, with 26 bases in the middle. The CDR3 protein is CASTRSGARKGDETQYF. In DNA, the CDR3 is TGTGCCAGCACACGATCGGGGGCGCGTAAAGGGGATGAGACCCAGTACTTC. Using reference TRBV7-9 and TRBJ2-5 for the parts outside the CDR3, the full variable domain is DTGVSQNPRHKITKRGQNVTFRCDPISEHNRLYWYRQTLGQGPEFLTYFQNEAQLEKSRLLSDRFSAERPKGSFSTLEIQRTEQGDSAMYLCASTRSGARKGDETQYFGPGTRLLVL.

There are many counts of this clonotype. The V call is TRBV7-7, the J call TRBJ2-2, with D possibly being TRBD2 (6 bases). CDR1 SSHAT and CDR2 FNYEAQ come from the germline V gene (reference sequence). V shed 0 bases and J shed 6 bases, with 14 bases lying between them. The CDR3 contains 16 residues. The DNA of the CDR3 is TGTGCCAGCAGCTTAGCCCCGGGGGTCCGGGCCGGGGAGCTGTTTTTT. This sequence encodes CASSLAPGVRAGELFF.

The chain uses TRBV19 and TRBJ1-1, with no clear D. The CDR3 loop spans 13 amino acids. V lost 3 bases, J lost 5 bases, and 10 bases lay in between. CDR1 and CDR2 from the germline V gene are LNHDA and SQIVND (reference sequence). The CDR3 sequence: CASSIQVRTEAFF. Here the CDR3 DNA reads TGTGCCAGTAGTATCCAGGTAAGAACTGAAGCTTTCTTT.

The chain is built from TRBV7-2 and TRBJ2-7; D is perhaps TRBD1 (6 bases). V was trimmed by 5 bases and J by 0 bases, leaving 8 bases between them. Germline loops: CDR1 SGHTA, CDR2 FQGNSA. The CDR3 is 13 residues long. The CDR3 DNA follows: TGTGCCAGCAGCACAGGGAACTCCTACGAGCAGTACTTC. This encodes CASSTGNSYEQYF. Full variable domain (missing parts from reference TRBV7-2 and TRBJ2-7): GAGVSQSPSNKVTEKGKDVELRCDPISGHTALYWYRQSLGQGLEFLIYFQGNSAPDKSGLPSDRFSAERTGGSVSTLTIQRTQQEDSAVYLCASSTGNSYEQYFGPGTRLTVT.

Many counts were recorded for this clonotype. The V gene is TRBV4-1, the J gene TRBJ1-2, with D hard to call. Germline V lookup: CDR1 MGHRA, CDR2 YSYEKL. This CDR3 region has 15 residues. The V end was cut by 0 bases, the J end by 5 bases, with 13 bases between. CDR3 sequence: CASSQDTSSFYGYTF. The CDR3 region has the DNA TGCGCCAGCAGCCAAGACACCTCATCTTTTTATGGCTACACCTTC.

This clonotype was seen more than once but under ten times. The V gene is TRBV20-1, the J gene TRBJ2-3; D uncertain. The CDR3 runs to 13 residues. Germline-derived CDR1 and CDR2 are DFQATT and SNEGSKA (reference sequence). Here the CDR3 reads CTPGLTSTDTQYF. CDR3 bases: TGCACCCCGGGCCTCACTAGCACAGATACGCAGTATTTT.

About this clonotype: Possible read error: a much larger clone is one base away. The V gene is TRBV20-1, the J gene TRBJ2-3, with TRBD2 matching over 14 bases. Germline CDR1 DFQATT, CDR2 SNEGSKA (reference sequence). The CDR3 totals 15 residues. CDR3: CGAPPTSGGANTQYF. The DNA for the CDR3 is TGCGGTGCTCCGCCGACTAGCGGGGGGGCGAATACGCAGTATTTT.

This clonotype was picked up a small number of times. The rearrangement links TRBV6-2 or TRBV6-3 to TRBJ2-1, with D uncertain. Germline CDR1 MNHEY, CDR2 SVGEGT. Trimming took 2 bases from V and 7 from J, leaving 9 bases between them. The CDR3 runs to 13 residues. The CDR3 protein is CASSYGVENEQFF. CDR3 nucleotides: TGTGCCAGCAGTTACGGCGTGGAGAATGAGCAGTTCTTC.

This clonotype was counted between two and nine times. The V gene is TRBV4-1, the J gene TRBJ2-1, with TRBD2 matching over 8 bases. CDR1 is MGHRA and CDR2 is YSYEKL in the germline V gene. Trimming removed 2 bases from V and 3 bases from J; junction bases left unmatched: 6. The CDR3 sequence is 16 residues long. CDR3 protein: CASSQLHGGDYNEQFF. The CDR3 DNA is TGCGCCAGCAGCCAACTTCACGGGGGGGACTACAATGAGCAGTTCTTC.

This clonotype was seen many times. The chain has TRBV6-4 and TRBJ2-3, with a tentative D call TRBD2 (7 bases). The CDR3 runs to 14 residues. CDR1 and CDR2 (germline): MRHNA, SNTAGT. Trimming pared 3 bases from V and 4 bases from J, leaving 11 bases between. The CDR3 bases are TGTGCCAGCAGTGAAGGAGGGGGGGCAGATACGCAGTATTTT. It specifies CASSEGGGADTQYF.

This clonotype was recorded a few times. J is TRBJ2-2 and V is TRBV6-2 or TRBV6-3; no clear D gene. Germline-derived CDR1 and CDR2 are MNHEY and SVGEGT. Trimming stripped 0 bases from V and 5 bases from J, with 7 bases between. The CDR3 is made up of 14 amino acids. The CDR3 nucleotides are TGTGCCAGCAGTTACTCTGGAGAAACCGGGGAGCTGTTTTTT. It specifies CASSYSGETGELFF.

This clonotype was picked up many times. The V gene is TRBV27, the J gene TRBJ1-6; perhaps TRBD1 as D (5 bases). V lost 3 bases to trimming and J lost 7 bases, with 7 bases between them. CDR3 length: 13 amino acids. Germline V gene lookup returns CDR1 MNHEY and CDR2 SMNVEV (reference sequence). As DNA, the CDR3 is TGTGCCAGCAGTTTGTCAGGGAATTCACCCCTCCACTTT. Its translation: CASSLSGNSPLHF.

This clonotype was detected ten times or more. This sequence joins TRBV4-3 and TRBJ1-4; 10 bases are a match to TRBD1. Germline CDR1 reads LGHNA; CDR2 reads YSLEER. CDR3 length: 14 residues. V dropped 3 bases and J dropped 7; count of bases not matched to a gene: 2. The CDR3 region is CASSQGQGREKLFF. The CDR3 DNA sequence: TGCGCCAGCAGCCAGGGACAGGGGCGTGAAAAACTGTTTTTT.

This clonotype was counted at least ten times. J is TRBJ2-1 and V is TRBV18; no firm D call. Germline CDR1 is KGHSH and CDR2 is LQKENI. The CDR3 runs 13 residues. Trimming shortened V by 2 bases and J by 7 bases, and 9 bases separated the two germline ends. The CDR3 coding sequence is TGTGCCAGCTCACCAGGTAATGGAAATGAGCAGTTCTTC. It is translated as CASSPGNGNEQFF.

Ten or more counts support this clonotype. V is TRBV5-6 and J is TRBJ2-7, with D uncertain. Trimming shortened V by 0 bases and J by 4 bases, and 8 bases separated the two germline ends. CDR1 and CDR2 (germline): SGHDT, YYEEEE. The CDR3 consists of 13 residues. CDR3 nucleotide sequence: TGTGCCAGCAGCTTGGCCGGCCATTACGAGCAGTACGTC. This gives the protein CASSLAGHYEQYV.